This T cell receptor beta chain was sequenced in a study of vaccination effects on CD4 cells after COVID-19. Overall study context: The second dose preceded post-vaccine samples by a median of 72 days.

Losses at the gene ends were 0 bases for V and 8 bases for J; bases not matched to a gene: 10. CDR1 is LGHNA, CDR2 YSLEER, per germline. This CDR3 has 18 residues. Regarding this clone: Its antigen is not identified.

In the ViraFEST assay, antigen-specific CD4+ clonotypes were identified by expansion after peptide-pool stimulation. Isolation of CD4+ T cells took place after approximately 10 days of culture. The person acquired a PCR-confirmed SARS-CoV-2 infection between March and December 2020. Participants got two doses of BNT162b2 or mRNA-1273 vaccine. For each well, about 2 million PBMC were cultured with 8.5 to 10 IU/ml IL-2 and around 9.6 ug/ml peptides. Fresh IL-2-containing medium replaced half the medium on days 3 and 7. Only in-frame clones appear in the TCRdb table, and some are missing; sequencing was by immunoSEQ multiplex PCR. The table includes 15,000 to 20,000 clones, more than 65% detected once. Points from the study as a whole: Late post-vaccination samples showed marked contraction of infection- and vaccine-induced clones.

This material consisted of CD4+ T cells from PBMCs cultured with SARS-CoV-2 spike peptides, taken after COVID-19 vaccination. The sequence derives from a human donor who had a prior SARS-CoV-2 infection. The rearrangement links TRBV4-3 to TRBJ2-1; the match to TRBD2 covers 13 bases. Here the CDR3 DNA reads TGCGCCAGCAGCCAAGAACTAGCGGGAGGGTCAAGGGATTATGAGCAGTTCTTC. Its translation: CASSQELAGGSRDYEQFF.